This TCR beta chain emerged from a study of shared clonotypes between healthy human individuals. Study outcomes and limitations: Relative to their counterparts shared across all four donors, non-shared clonotypes exhibited diminished generation probabilities.

This clone came up once. Antigen specificity is unknown. This may come from a read error, since a much larger clone is one base off. This sample includes further DNA sequences coding for the same CDR3. The repertoire was sequenced with immunoSEQ multiplex PCR; TCRdb's copy has only in-frame clones and lacks some. The sample lists fewer than 3 million clones; less than 95% were seen once. The sequencing sample was made of naive CD4+ T cells from PBMCs. Subset given: CD45RA+ positively selected. The source is a man aged 18 to 29 in good health. Some clones in this sample may be carry-over from other donors' samples.

The CDR3 DNA reads as TGTGCCAGCAGCGCAGACAGGAACACTGAAGCTTTCTTT. This sequence encodes CASSADRNTEAFF. The chain joins TRBV7-3 to TRBJ1-1; TRBD1 is a possible D gene (5 bases). The CDR3 length is 13 residues. With 5 bases removed from V and 1 base from J, the gap between germline ends came to 8 bases. Germline-derived CDR1 and CDR2 are SGHTA and FQGTGA.